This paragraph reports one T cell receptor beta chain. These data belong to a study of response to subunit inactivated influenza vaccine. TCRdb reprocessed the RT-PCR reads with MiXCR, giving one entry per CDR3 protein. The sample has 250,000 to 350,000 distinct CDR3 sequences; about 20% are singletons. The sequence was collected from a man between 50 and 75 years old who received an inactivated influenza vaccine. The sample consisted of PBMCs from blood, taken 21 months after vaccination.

CDR3 protein: CASSVSGTGYGYTF. The CDR3 DNA reads TGCGCCAGCAGCGTCTCCGGGACAGGGTATGGCTACACCTTC. V usage is TRBV5-1 and J usage is TRBJ1-2, with 9 bases aligning to TRBD1. The CDR3 is 14 amino acids. The germline V gene has CDR1 SGHRS and CDR2 YFSETQ. Germline trimming cut 4 bases from V and 5 bases from J; bases unmatched to any gene: 6.